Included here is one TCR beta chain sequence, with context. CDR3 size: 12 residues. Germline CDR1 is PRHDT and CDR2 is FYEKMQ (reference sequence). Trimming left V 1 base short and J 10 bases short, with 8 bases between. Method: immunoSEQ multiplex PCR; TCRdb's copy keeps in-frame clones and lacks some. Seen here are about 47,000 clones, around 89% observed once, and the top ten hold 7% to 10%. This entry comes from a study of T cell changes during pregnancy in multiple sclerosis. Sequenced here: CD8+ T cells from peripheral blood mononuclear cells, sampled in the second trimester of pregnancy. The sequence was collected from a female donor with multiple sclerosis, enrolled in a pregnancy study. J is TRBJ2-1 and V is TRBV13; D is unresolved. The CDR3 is CASSLETGEQFF. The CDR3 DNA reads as TGTGCCAGCAGCTTAGAGACTGGGGAGCAGTTCTTC.